This T cell receptor (beta chain) came from a study of neoadjuvant nivolumab and ipilimumab in lung cancer. Assay used: immunoSEQ multiplex PCR; TCRdb lists only in-frame clones, some missing. The table includes about 38,000 clones, roughly nine tenths detected once. Study outcomes and limitations: From pretherapy to surgery, tumor richness and clonality rose with dual therapy. Pathologic regression was not significantly tied to TCR clonality. Higher pretherapy blood TCR richness went with higher resected-tumor richness.

The CDR3 is made up of 16 amino acids. The V end lost 0 bases, the J end lost 4 bases, and 17 bases lay between the germline ends. Germline lookup yields CDR1 SGHNT and CDR2 YYREEE (reference sequence). Of note for this clone: Antigen specificity is unknown.

V and J are TRBV5-4 and TRBJ2-7, with unresolved D. The sample in question was peripheral blood, obtained before neoadjuvant nivolumab, alone or with ipilimumab. This clonotype was sampled from an adult with non-small cell lung cancer. DNA for the CDR3: TGTGCCAGCAGCTTGGTGAAAACCACGTCCTTATACGAGCAGTACTTC. This translates into CASSLVKTTSLYEQYF.